These 32 T cell receptor beta chains were all obtained from the same sample, sequenced in a study of T-cell memory formation after mild COVID-19. MiXCR, run by TCRdb on the 5' RACE reads, gives a single entry per CDR3 protein. Counted here are 580,000 or so distinct CDR3 sequences, around 16% occurring once; the ten biggest clones make up about 7.4%. Source material: PBMCs or a T cell subset sorted from them (not recorded which). The receptor source for this set is an adult woman who had mild COVID-19 (a few samples of this study predate the infection). Cell type and time point are not known.

The chain carries TRBV12-3 or TRBV12-4 and TRBJ2-1, with D hard to call. The CDR3 has 15 amino acids. Trimming took off 3 bases at V and 0 bases at J, with 9 bases between the two ends. The CDR3 sequence: CASSFGRVSYNEQFF. CDR3 DNA: TGTGCCAGCAGTTTCGGTAGGGTCTCCTACAATGAGCAGTTCTTC.

The chain uses TRBV6-2 or TRBV6-3 and TRBJ2-7; D is perhaps TRBD2 (5 bases). Germline V gene data show CDR1 as MNHEY and CDR2 as SVGEGT. This CDR3 is 15 amino acids long. Trimming stripped 4 bases from V and 5 bases from J, with 18 bases between. For the CDR3, the DNA is TGTGCCAGCAGTTCCGCAGCGGCAACTCTACACGAGCAGTACTTC. It is translated as CASSSAAATLHEQYF.

This chain connects TRBV12-3 or TRBV12-4 to TRBJ1-1; no definite D call. V was pared by 2 bases and J by 7 bases, with 5 bases between. The CDR3 has 11 residues. CDR3 in DNA: TGTGCCAGCAGTTTACTCGGTGAAGCTTTCTTT. Translating gives CASSLLGEAFF.

A few counts support this clonotype. This sequence joins TRBV20-1 and TRBJ1-2; 8 bases are a match to TRBD1. CDR3 length: 13 amino acids. The V and J ends lost 4 bases and 3 bases, in that order; junction bases with no gene match: 4. The germline V gene encodes CDR1 DFQATT and CDR2 SNEGSKA (reference sequence). CDR3 nucleotides: TGCAGTGCTAACCCACAGGGGGACTATGGCTACACCTTC. Its protein is CSANPQGDYGYTF.

The chain couples TRBV4-2 to TRBJ2-1, with TRBD2 matching over 7 bases. V was pared by 0 bases and J by 6 bases, with 8 bases of the junction left unmatched. Looked up from germline, CDR1 is LGHNA and CDR2 is YNFKEQ. The CDR3 spans 16 residues. CDR3 DNA sequence: TGTGCCAGCAGCCAAGACTCGGGGGGTATGAGCAATGAGCAGTTCTTC. Residues: CASSQDSGGMSNEQFF.

This chain links TRBV7-2 with TRBJ2-3; possible D gene TRBD2, 6 bases. Germline V lookup: CDR1 SGHTA, CDR2 FQGNSA. CDR3 size: 14 residues. The ends were cut back, 5 bases at V and 1 base at J, with 10 bases in the middle. The chain's CDR3 is CASSPWGGTDTQYF. In nucleotides, the CDR3 is TGTGCCAGCAGCCCCTGGGGGGGCACAGATACGCAGTATTTT.

The chain is built from TRBV16 and TRBJ2-1; TRBD2 matches at 9 bases. V trimming: 2 bases; J trimming: 4 bases; junction bases outside the gene matches: 9. The CDR3 sequence is 17 residues long. Germline V gene sequence: CDR1 KGHSY, CDR2 FQNENV. The CDR3 DNA follows: TGTGCCAGCAGCCAAGGGGCTAGCGGGAAAACGTACAATGAGCAGTTCTTC. This encodes CASSQGASGKTYNEQFF. Using reference TRBV16 and TRBJ2-1 for the parts outside the CDR3, the full variable domain is GEEVAQTPKHLVRGEGQKAKLYCAPIKGHSYVFWYQQVLKNEFKFLISFQNENVFDETGMPKERFSAKCLPNSPCSLEIQATKLEDSAVYFCASSQGASGKTYNEQFFGPGTRLTVL.

This clonotype has only a few counts. This chain uses TRBV25-1 with TRBJ2-1, with D perhaps TRBD1 (6 bases). This CDR3 spans 16 amino acids. V lost 3 bases and J lost 4, with 16 bases in between. CDR1 is MGHDK and CDR2 is SYGVNS in the germline V gene. CDR3 amino acids: CASSDRGPSIYNEQFF. The CDR3 region has the DNA TGTGCCAGCAGTGACAGGGGCCCGAGCATATACAATGAGCAGTTCTTC.

This clonotype was picked up a small number of times. V usage is TRBV10-3 and J usage is TRBJ1-6, with D perhaps TRBD1 (5 bases). Germline assignment: CDR1 ENHRY and CDR2 SYGVKD. V lost 3 bases to trimming and J lost 9 bases, with 12 bases between them. The CDR3 spans 14 residues. CDR3 region: CAISDRVERSPLHF. CDR3 bases: TGTGCCATCAGTGACAGGGTAGAGCGTTCACCCCTCCACTTT.

The chain joins TRBV7-9 to TRBJ2-3, with D tentatively TRBD1 (5 bases). This CDR3 has 13 amino acids. V was clipped by 8 bases and J by 6 bases, with 15 bases between them. CDR1 is SEHNR and CDR2 is FQNEAQ in the germline V gene (reference sequence). The CDR3 bases are TGTGCCAGCTGGGGCGGTGCGTGGGATACGCAGTATTTT. It specifies CASWGGAWDTQYF.

This clonotype appeared many times. V gene TRBV5-5 combines with J gene TRBJ2-5; D might be TRBD2 (5 bases). The CDR3 is made up of 14 amino acids. The germline gives CDR1 SGHKS, CDR2 YYEKEE (reference sequence). V dropped 3 bases and J dropped 1 base, with 10 bases sitting between them. The CDR3 here is CASSWAGGQETQYF. The DNA for the CDR3 is TGTGCCAGCAGCTGGGCGGGCGGCCAAGAGACCCAGTACTTC.

This clonotype has a count of ten or more. The chain combines TRBV29-1 with TRBJ2-2, with 7 bases matching TRBD1. Germline CDR1 SQVTM, CDR2 ANQGSEA. The CDR3 length is 14 residues. J was trimmed by 1 base and V by 5 bases; bases with no gene match: 4. DNA for the CDR3: TGCAGCGTTACCGGGACAGAGAACACCGGGGAGCTGTTTTTT. It encodes CSVTGTENTGELFF.

This chain connects TRBV9 to TRBJ1-3; no clear D. The CDR3 runs 16 residues. In germline, CDR1 is SGDLS, CDR2 YYNGEE. V was cut by 2 bases and J by 4 bases, with 16 bases left in between. In nucleotides, the CDR3 is TGTGCCAGCAGCGTCGAAGGAGCTAGGCTCGGAAACACCATATATTTT. Protein: CASSVEGARLGNTIYF.

This chain joins TRBV18 and TRBJ1-1, with a possible D match to TRBD1 (5 bases). This CDR3 has 15 residues. Germline-derived CDR1 and CDR2 are KGHSH and LQKENI. With 0 bases removed from V and 6 bases from J, the gap between germline ends came to 14 bases. CDR3 residues: CASSPPGALGPEAFF. The CDR3 nucleotides read TGTGCCAGCTCACCACCTGGGGCTCTGGGGCCTGAAGCTTTCTTT.

This clonotype was seen a handful of times. The chain is built from TRBV5-1 and TRBJ2-3, with TRBD2 identical over 7 bases. The CDR3 is 15 residues long. The ends lost 3 bases at V and 1 base at J; junction bases unmatched: 5. CDR1 is SGHRS and CDR2 is YFSETQ in the germline V gene. The CDR3 nucleotides are TGCGCCAGCAGCTCACAAAGCGGGGGCACAGATACGCAGTATTTT. Translated, it gives CASSSQSGGTDTQYF.

The chain joins TRBV12-3 or TRBV12-4 to TRBJ1-2; the D gene is possibly TRBD1 (5 bases). This CDR3 comprises 15 residues. V was trimmed by 6 bases and J by 3 bases, leaving 17 bases between them. CDR3 DNA: TGTGCCAGCAGCCCACAGTTGGGGGATGACTATGGCTACACCTTC. It translates to CASSPQLGDDYGYTF.

The V and J genes are TRBV27 and TRBJ2-3, with D hard to call. Germline V gene sequence: CDR1 MNHEY, CDR2 SMNVEV (reference sequence). CDR3 size: 14 residues. With 2 bases removed from V and 4 bases from J, the gap between germline ends came to 10 bases. CDR3 nucleotide sequence: TGTGCCAGCAGTTTAAGGGTTAAATCAGATACGCAGTATTTT. Its translation is CASSLRVKSDTQYF.

The chain couples TRBV6-6 to TRBJ1-2; D might be TRBD1 (5 bases). The V gene lost 2 bases and the J gene lost 7 bases, with 14 bases spanning the gap. Looked up from germline, CDR1 is MNHNY and CDR2 is SVGAGI (reference sequence). The CDR3 has 14 residues. The CDR3 DNA is TGTGCCAGCAGTTACGAGACGGGGCGGGGTGGCTACACCTTC. Encoded protein: CASSYETGRGGYTF.

At least ten counts were recorded for this clonotype. The V call is TRBV12-3 or TRBV12-4, the J call TRBJ2-1, with 11 positions matching TRBD2. This CDR3 spans 16 amino acids. J lost 1 base, V lost 5 bases, and 4 bases had no gene match. CDR3 in DNA: TGTGCCAGCAGTATCCGGACTAGCGGGTCCTACAATGAGCAGTTCTTC. It encodes CASSIRTSGSYNEQFF.

This clonotype has at least ten counts. The chain links TRBV24-1 to TRBJ2-7, with 9 bases matching TRBD1. The CDR3 is 15 residues long. Germline CDR1 and CDR2: KGHDR and SFDVKD. Unmatched junction bases numbered 2, after V lost 3 bases and J lost 0 bases. The CDR3 sequence is CATSDPGQGSYEQYF. The CDR3 coding sequence is TGTGCCACCAGTGATCCGGGACAGGGCTCCTACGAGCAGTACTTC.

The chain has TRBV6-6 and TRBJ1-1; 7 bases are a match to TRBD1. The junction had 5 bases not matched to a gene; V was cut back by 0 bases and J by 10 bases. CDR1 is MNHNY and CDR2 is SVGAGI in the germline V gene (reference sequence). CDR3 length: 13 residues. The CDR3 here is CASSYSEGGRAFF. The DNA of the CDR3 is TGTGCCAGCAGTTACTCCGAAGGGGGCAGAGCTTTCTTT.

There are a few counts of this clonotype. This chain connects TRBV5-6 to TRBJ2-3, with a possible D match to TRBD2 (5 bases). CDR1 is SGHDT and CDR2 is YYEEEE in the germline V gene. Trimming left V 4 bases short and J 7 bases short, with 10 bases between. The CDR3 loop spans 12 amino acids. The CDR3 coding sequence is TGTGCCAGCAGCACCCCGGGGAATACGCAGTATTTT. It yields the protein CASSTPGNTQYF.

The table lists this clonotype with a few counts. The chain is built from TRBV29-1 and TRBJ2-3, with 11 bases matching TRBD1. CDR1 and CDR2 from the germline V gene are SQVTM and ANQGSEA. V trimming: 7 bases; J trimming: 4 bases; junction bases outside the gene matches: 7. The CDR3 extends over 14 amino acids. CDR3 sequence (DNA): TGCAGCGCACAGGACAGGGGGCTTTCAGATACGCAGTATTTT. This encodes CSAQDRGLSDTQYF.

This clonotype showed up just a few times. The genes are TRBV7-2 and TRBJ2-5; D remains unclear. The V gene's germline CDR1 is SGHTA and CDR2 FQGNSA. Trimming took off 3 bases at V and 7 bases at J, with 9 bases between the two ends. The CDR3 runs to 12 residues. CDR3 amino acids: CASSFVGGTQYF. The CDR3 region has the DNA TGTGCCAGCAGCTTTGTCGGTGGGACCCAGTACTTC. Supplemented by reference TRBV7-2 and TRBJ2-5, the full variable domain reads GAGVSQSPSNKVTEKGKDVELRCDPISGHTALYWYRQSLGQGLEFLIYFQGNSAPDKSGLPSDRFSAERTGGSVSTLTIQRTQQEDSAVYLCASSFVGGTQYFGPGTRLLVL.

This clonotype came up a few times. J is TRBJ2-7 and V is TRBV5-1; TRBD1 aligns across 8 bases. V lost 4 bases and J lost 2; bases outside the gene matches: 8. The CDR3 has 15 residues. Germline V gene lookup returns CDR1 SGHRS and CDR2 YFSETQ. Written as DNA, the CDR3 is TGCGCCAGCAGCGTGACAGGGGACAACCCCTACGAGCAGTACTTC. Amino acid sequence: CASSVTGDNPYEQYF.

In its sample, this clonotype was seen a few times. This chain connects TRBV7-7 to TRBJ1-4, with 9 bases fitting TRBD1. V gave up 5 bases and J gave up 11 bases; unmatched junction bases: 6. From germline, CDR1 is SSHAT and CDR2 FNYEAQ (reference sequence). The CDR3 extends over 13 amino acids. The CDR3 loop reads CASSTETGGKLFF. The CDR3 DNA reads TGTGCCAGCAGCACCGAGACAGGGGGGAAACTGTTTTTT.

A few counts support this clonotype. J is TRBJ1-1 and V is TRBV4-1, with 7 bases matching TRBD1. This CDR3 is 16 amino acids long. The ends lost 4 bases at V and 1 base at J; junction bases unmatched: 9. Germline CDR1 is MGHRA and CDR2 is YSYEKL. The CDR3 DNA reads as TGCGCCAGCAGCCCACTCCCCGGGACAGAGAACACTGAAGCTTTCTTT. Translating gives CASSPLPGTENTEAFF.

V gene TRBV24-1 combines with J gene TRBJ2-1; 12 nucleotides agree with TRBD2. The CDR3 totals 14 residues. Germline V lookup: CDR1 KGHDR, CDR2 SFDVKD. V gave up 10 bases and J gave up 6 bases; unmatched junction bases: 6. The DNA of the CDR3 is TGTGCCACACAACTAGCGGGAGGAGGCAATGAGCAGTTCTTC. Translation gives CATQLAGGGNEQFF.

The CDR3 loop is CSATRPANYGYTF. CDR3 coding DNA: TGCAGTGCTACCCGGCCTGCTAACTATGGCTACACCTTC. The chain joins TRBV20-1 to TRBJ1-2; D remains unclear. V lost 4 bases and J lost 0, with 9 bases in between. This CDR3 spans 13 amino acids. CDR1 and CDR2 (germline): DFQATT, SNEGSKA (reference sequence).

This clonotype was detected many times. This chain links TRBV20-1 with TRBJ2-4, with D perhaps matching TRBD2 (5 bases). Germline CDR1 and CDR2: DFQATT and SNEGSKA (reference sequence). The ends were cut back, 0 bases at V and 7 bases at J, with 16 bases in the middle. The CDR3 is 15 amino acids. CDR3 bases: TGCAGTGCTAGAGATCCCTCCGTGACGGGGAACATTCAGTACTTC. Translated: CSARDPSVTGNIQYF.

This chain connects TRBV12-3 or TRBV12-4 to TRBJ2-1; 9 bases are shared with TRBD2. The CDR3 spans 18 residues. V was pared by 0 bases and J by 3 bases, with 9 bases of the junction left unmatched. CDR3 amino acids: CASSLAGLAGFSYNEQFF. DNA of the CDR3: TGTGCCAGCAGTTTAGCGGGCCTAGCGGGATTTAGCTACAATGAGCAGTTCTTC.

The CDR3: CASSLGRLGGVNEAFF. Here the CDR3 DNA reads TGCGCCAGCAGCTTGGGTCGTTTAGGTGGGGTCAATGAAGCTTTCTTT. This chain uses TRBV5-1 with TRBJ1-1; D ambiguous. Between the trimmed V and J ends, which lost 0 bases and 7 bases, there was a span of 19 bases. This CDR3 region has 16 residues. CDR1 SGHRS and CDR2 YFSETQ come from the germline V gene.